These T cell receptor beta chains were read from a single sample in a study of shared clonotypes between healthy human individuals. Profiling relied on immunoSEQ multiplex PCR, and the TCRdb table lists in-frame clones only, not all of them. The sample includes about 710,000 clones, around four fifths of them seen just once. Sequenced material: memory CD4+ T cells sorted from blood. The receptors shown here come from a woman aged 25 to 39 in good health. The CDR3 runs from the conserved cysteine through the conserved F or W. The D gene is left open where the match is weak. Clone size is stated in some rows and not others, as once, few, many or a class when expanded.

D	J	size	V	DNA	CDR3
NA	TRBJ2-2	NA	TRBV5-1	TGCGCCAGCAGCTTGACAGGAGACACCGGGGAGCTGTTTTTT	CASSLTGDTGELFF
NA	TRBJ1-5	NA	TRBV11-3	TGTGCCAGCAGCACATTACAGCCCCAGCATTTT	CASSTLQPQHF
NA	TRBJ2-7	NA	TRBV14	TGTGCCAGCAGCCAAGGTTCAGGGGCCGTCTCCTACGAGCAGTACTTC	CASSQGSGAVSYEQYF
TRBD2	TRBJ2-7	NA	TRBV7-7	TGTGCCAGCAGCCCCTTGGCGGGAGTTACATACGAGCAGTACTTC	CASSPLAGVTYEQYF
TRBD2	TRBJ2-3	once	TRBV6-4	TGTGCCAGAACGACCGAAGAGGGACTAGCGGTAAGCACAGATACGCAGTATTTT	CARTTEEGLAVSTDTQYF
NA	TRBJ2-3	NA	TRBV27	TGTGCCAGCAGACCCCACTCGACAGATACGCAGTATTTT	CASRPHSTDTQYF
NA	TRBJ2-1	NA	TRBV5-1	TGCGCCAGCAGCTTGACGGGGGTAACCTACAATGAGCAGTTCTTC	CASSLTGVTYNEQFF
NA	TRBJ2-1	few	TRBV5-1	TGCGCCAGCGGAGGGGGGAGAAATGACAATGAGCAGTTCTTC	CASGGGRNDNEQFF
NA	TRBJ2-1	NA	TRBV23-1	TGCGCCAGCAGTCAATACTTCGGTCCCTCCTACAATGAGCAGTTCTTC	CASSQYFGPSYNEQFF
NA	TRBJ2-5	NA	TRBV28	TGTGCCAGCAGTTTAGAAGGGACTGGCCGTCAAGAGACCCAGTACTTC	CASSLEGTGRQETQYF
NA	TRBJ2-7	NA	TRBV4-1	TGCGCCAGCAGCCAAGCTACACGGGATCTACGAGAGCAGTACTTC	CASSQATRDLREQYF
TRBD2	TRBJ2-5	few	TRBV18	TGTGCCAGCGGGAGCGGGGGGCGAGAGACCCAGTACTTC	CASGSGGRETQYF
NA	TRBJ2-3	NA	TRBV5-1	TGCGCCAGCAGCTCCACGTCTGTAGCAGATACGCAGTATTTT	CASSSTSVADTQYF
NA	TRBJ1-5	NA	TRBV28	TGTGCCAGCAGGCCCAGAGGGCAGTATAATCAGCCCCAGCATTTT	CASRPRGQYNQPQHF
TRBD1	TRBJ1-1	NA	TRBV5-1	TGCGCCAGCAGCCAGGACAGGACAAACACTGAAGCTTTCTTT	CASSQDRTNTEAFF
NA	TRBJ1-1	NA	TRBV2	TGTGCCAGCCGAACCAAACCGGGGACTGAAGCTTTCTTT	CASRTKPGTEAFF
TRBD1	TRBJ1-5	NA	TRBV4-1	TGCGCCAGCAGCCTGGGACAGGGCGGAAGGCCCCAGCATTTT	CASSLGQGGRPQHF
TRBD1	TRBJ1-2	many	TRBV28	TGTGCCAGCACAAGAGTGGGGACAGGGGCTAACTATGGCTACACCTTC	CASTRVGTGANYGYTF
NA	TRBJ1-2	NA	TRBV27	TGTGCCAGCAGTCCCACGTACCCCATCACGGGAGCTAACTATGGCTACACCTTC	CASSPTYPITGANYGYTF
NA	TRBJ2-3	NA	TRBV2	TGTGCCAGCACACGGGAAGAACGAGATACGCAGTATTTT	CASTREERDTQYF
NA	TRBJ2-5	once	TRBV4-1	TGCGCCAGCAGCGGGCAGGGCTACTCCCAAGAGACCCAGTACTTC	CASSGQGYSQETQYF
NA	TRBJ1-1	few	TRBV11-2	TGTGCCAGCAGCTTAACAGTCGGGGACACTGAAGCTTTCTTT	CASSLTVGDTEAFF
TRBD1	TRBJ2-6	NA	TRBV28	TGTGCCAGCCGTACAGGGGCGACTGGGGCCAACGTCCTGACTTTC	CASRTGATGANVLTF
NA	TRBJ1-1	NA	TRBV2	TGTGCCAGCAACCGGCGCAACACTGAAGCTTTCTTT	CASNRRNTEAFF
NA	TRBJ2-2	NA	TRBV2	TGTGCCAGCAGTGAAACGACTACTAACACCGGGGAGCTGTTTTTT	CASSETTTNTGELFF
TRBD1	TRBJ1-2	NA	TRBV28	TGTGCCAGCAGTTTTAGGGACAGGGGGATTGGCTACACCTTC	CASSFRDRGIGYTF
NA	TRBJ2-1	NA	TRBV30	TGTGCCTGGAGTACTCCCGGGCCTAGAGACCTGTTCTTC	CAWSTPGPRDLFF
TRBD2	TRBJ2-1	many	TRBV5-1	TGCGCCAGCAGCTTGGGCAGCGGGGGGTACAATGAGCAGTTCTTC	CASSLGSGGYNEQFF
NA	TRBJ2-7	NA	TRBV18	TGTGCCAGCTCAAGCGTGGGCCCCCAATCCTACGAGCAGTACTTC	CASSSVGPQSYEQYF